A single sample is the source of the 10 T cell receptor beta chains below, sequenced in a study of human thymus T cells. Corrective cardiac surgery supplied the resected thymus tissue. TCRdb keeps only in-frame clones here, not all; method: immunoSEQ multiplex PCR. The sample consists of roughly 120,000 clones, around 96% of them appearing once. Sample: thymus tissue. The receptors shown here come from a boy under three years old with a congenital heart defect but otherwise immunologically healthy.

The rearrangement uses TRBV6-1 and TRBJ1-4; D unresolved. Trimming removed 2 bases from V and 7 bases from J, with 14 bases in between. This CDR3 comprises 15 residues. Germline CDR1 MNHNS, CDR2 SASEGT. CDR3 in amino acids: CASSEPFGRGEKLFF. As DNA, the CDR3 is TGTGCCAGCAGTGAACCATTCGGACGGGGTGAAAAACTGTTTTTT.

The rearrangement uses TRBV19 and TRBJ1-5; 10 nucleotides agree with TRBD1. This CDR3 is 15 amino acids long. Germline CDR1 reads LNHDA; CDR2 reads SQIVND (reference sequence). Unmatched junction bases numbered 7, after V lost 3 bases and J lost 8 bases. The CDR3 nucleotides read TGTGCCAGTAGTATCCGAGACAGGGGGCCGGAGCCCCAGCATTTT. Its protein is CASSIRDRGPEPQHF.

The chain is built from TRBV7-8 and TRBJ1-1; D may be TRBD1 (5 bases). The CDR3 is made up of 16 amino acids. CDR1 and CDR2 (germline): SGHVS, FQNEAQ. Trimming shortened V by 1 base and J by 11 bases, and 23 bases separated the two germline ends. CDR3 sequence (DNA): TGTGCCAGCAGCTTAGTCATGATGACAGTCTCGACCCGGGCTTTCTTT. This codes for CASSLVMMTVSTRAFF.

The rearrangement links TRBV28 to TRBJ1-6; D is ambiguous. With 3 bases removed from V and 8 bases from J, the gap between germline ends came to 17 bases. The germline CDR1 and CDR2 sequences are MDHEN and SYDVKM. The CDR3 runs 16 residues. The DNA of the CDR3 is TGTGCCAGCAGTTTCATCGGTCCCGGACGGTATTCACCCCTCCACTTT. It is translated as CASSFIGPGRYSPLHF. The full variable domain, completed using reference TRBV28 and TRBJ1-6, is DVKVTQSSRYLVKRTGEKVFLECVQDMDHENMFWYRQDPGLGLRLIYFSYDVKMKEKGDIPEGYSVSREKKERFSLILESASTNQTSMYLCASSFIGPGRYSPLHFGNGTRLTVT.

This clone occurred once. This sample includes further DNA sequences coding for the same CDR3. The J gene is TRBJ1-1, the V gene TRBV28; D gene uncertain. V dropped 7 bases and J dropped 0 bases, with 6 bases sitting between them. In germline, CDR1 is MDHEN, CDR2 SYDVKM. The CDR3 sequence is 12 residues long. The CDR3, as DNA: TGTGCCAGCAAACCAGTGAACACTGAAGCTTTCTTT. Translating gives CASKPVNTEAFF.

The chain recombines TRBV4-2 with TRBJ1-5; tentative D call: TRBD1 (5 bases). The CDR3 has 14 residues. V was cut by 0 bases and J by 8 bases, with 11 bases left in between. Germline CDR1 and CDR2: LGHNA and YNFKEQ. Here the CDR3 reads CASSQDSGTEPQHF. CDR3 DNA: TGTGCCAGCAGCCAAGATTCCGGGACGGAGCCCCAGCATTTT.

This chain joins TRBV19 and TRBJ1-5; D is possibly TRBD1 (6 bases). CDR3 length: 18 amino acids. Germline CDR1 reads LNHDA; CDR2 reads SQIVND (reference sequence). V gave up 4 bases and J gave up 0 bases, with 19 bases separating them. CDR3 sequence: CASSKGAGEPNSNQPQHF. The CDR3 nucleotides read TGTGCCAGTAGTAAGGGTGCAGGGGAGCCTAATAGCAATCAGCCCCAGCATTTT. Variable domain in full (rest from reference TRBV19 and TRBJ1-5): DGGITQSPKYLFRKEGQNVTLSCEQNLNHDAMYWYRQDPGQGLRLIYYSQIVNDFQKGDIAEGYSVSREKKESFPLTVTSAQKNPTAFYLCASSKGAGEPNSNQPQHFGDGTRLSIL.

The chain carries TRBV28 and TRBJ2-7, with 11 bases aligning to TRBD1. From germline, CDR1 is MDHEN and CDR2 SYDVKM. The CDR3 length is 15 residues. Trimming took 6 bases from V and 3 from J; bases not matched to a gene: 7. CDR3 coding DNA: TGTGCCAGCAGGACCCGGGACAGGGGGAACTACGAGCAGTACTTC. It specifies CASRTRDRGNYEQYF.

This chain joins TRBV28 and TRBJ2-5; 11 bases are a match to TRBD2. The CDR3 totals 16 residues. In germline, CDR1 is MDHEN, CDR2 SYDVKM. With V trimmed by 4 bases and J by 5 bases, 9 bases remained unmatched. The CDR3 DNA follows: TGTGCCAGCAGTTCTGGGACTAGCGGTCGAAGGGAGACCCAGTACTTC. It specifies CASSSGTSGRRETQYF.

The chain joins TRBV10-3 to TRBJ1-1; 10 bases fit TRBD1. Unmatched junction bases numbered 8, after V lost 2 bases and J lost 5 bases. CDR3 length equals 16 residues. Germline V gene data show CDR1 as ENHRY and CDR2 as SYGVKD. CDR3 nucleotide sequence: TGTGCCATCAGTGAGGTGCGGGACAGGGGAAGGACTGAAGCTTTCTTT. Its protein is CAISEVRDRGRTEAFF.